Detailed here is one T cell receptor (beta chain). Its antigen is undetermined. TCRdb reprocessed the 5' RACE reads with MiXCR, giving one entry per CDR3 protein. Counted here are about 500,000 distinct CDR3 sequences, 20% occurring once; the ten biggest clones make up around 13%. The junction had 4 bases not matched to a gene; V was cut back by 0 bases and J by 2 bases. Germline CDR1 reads SEHNR; CDR2 reads FQNEAQ (reference sequence). The CDR3 runs 16 residues. This record comes from a study of T-cell memory formation after mild COVID-19. Study overall: TCR clusters mostly belonged to single donors. Study conclusions and caveats: Pre-infection memory contained some responding clones, which suggested that cross-reactive memory had joined. Clones contracting over day 15 to 85 were CD4/CD8 balanced, with later expanders leaning CD4+. The CD4+ clones that contracted clustered mainly within CM and EM, and the CD8+ clones concentrated in EMRA.

The receptor's source is an adult woman who had mild COVID-19 (a few samples of this study predate the infection). Cell type and time point are not known. Material for sequencing was PBMCs or a T cell subset sorted from them (not recorded which). J is TRBJ2-3 and V is TRBV7-9; 8 bases fit TRBD1. CDR3 coding DNA: TGTGCCAGCAGCTTAGCTCAGGGGGCGCCCACAGATACGCAGTATTTT. Its protein is CASSLAQGAPTDTQYF.